The 20 T cell receptor beta chains given below trace back to one sample, sequenced in a study of shared clonotypes between healthy human individuals. CD45RO-negative cells were positively selected for CCR7, leaving out terminally differentiated effector memory CD45RA+ cells. The repertoire was sequenced with immunoSEQ multiplex PCR; TCRdb's copy has only in-frame clones and lacks some. The sample holds approximately 2,000,000 clones, 93% seen once. The sequenced material came from naive CD8+ T cells from PBMCs. The receptors shown here come from a man aged 18-30 years in good health. Some clones in this sample may be carry-over from other donors' samples.

The chain carries TRBV27 and TRBJ2-1; 8 nucleotides agree with TRBD2. Germline loops: CDR1 MNHEY, CDR2 SMNVEV (reference sequence). This CDR3 contains 12 residues. J gave up 9 bases and V 6 bases, and 4 bases lay outside the gene matches. CDR3 sequence reads: CASRATSAEQFF. The CDR3 region has the DNA TGTGCCAGCAGAGCGACTAGCGCTGAGCAGTTCTTC.

The V and J genes are TRBV4-1 and TRBJ2-7; D call uncertain. CDR1 is MGHRA and CDR2 is YSYEKL in the germline V gene. V was cut by 1 base and J by 6 bases, with 16 bases left in between. This CDR3 is 15 amino acids long. The CDR3 nucleotides read TGCGCCAGCAGCCAAGTAGGCCTCATACCCCCCGAGCAGTACTTC. Translation: CASSQVGLIPPEQYF.

The chain is built from TRBV9 and TRBJ2-2; TRBD1 is a possible D gene (5 bases). Trimming removed 3 bases at V and 5 bases at J, with 17 bases between. The CDR3 sequence is 16 residues long. Germline V gene lookup returns CDR1 SGDLS and CDR2 YYNGEE. DNA for the CDR3: TGTGCCAGCAGCGCTAGAACAGCAGGACAAACCGGGGAGCTGTTTTTT. This encodes CASSARTAGQTGELFF.

CDR3 sequence: CASSLSPSGLYEQYF. For the CDR3, the DNA is TGTGCCAGCAGTTTATCCCCTAGCGGATTATACGAGCAGTACTTC. The chain combines TRBV28 with TRBJ2-7, with 7 bases lining up with TRBD2. The CDR3 has 15 amino acids. Germline V gene data show CDR1 as MDHEN and CDR2 as SYDVKM. Trimming removed 1 base from V and 4 bases from J; junction bases left unmatched: 7.

This sequence joins TRBV2 and TRBJ2-3; D may be TRBD2 (5 bases). The CDR3 is 17 amino acids. Trimming cost V 4 bases and J 1 base, with 18 bases left between them. Germline CDR1 is SNHLY and CDR2 is FYNNEI. The CDR3 region has the DNA TGTGCCAGCAGTGTCGGTCCACCGGGATCTCGCACAGATACGCAGTATTTT. Encoded protein: CASSVGPPGSRTDTQYF.

V gene TRBV7-9 combines with J gene TRBJ2-7, with a weak D call TRBD1 (5 bases). Germline V lookup: CDR1 SEHNR, CDR2 FQNEAQ (reference sequence). Trimming took 4 bases from V and 4 from J, leaving 11 bases between them. The CDR3 runs 13 residues. In nucleotides, the CDR3 is TGTGCCAGCAGCTCGACAGCGATTTACGAGCAGTACTTC. Its protein product is CASSSTAIYEQYF.

This chain connects TRBV4-3 to TRBJ1-1; 12 bases align to TRBD1. The CDR3 consists of 18 residues. V lost 1 base, J lost 5 bases, and 11 bases stayed unmatched. Per germline, CDR1 LGHNA and CDR2 YSLEER. Here the CDR3 DNA reads TGCGCCAGCAGCCAAGTGACGTCGGGACAGGGGGCCCCTACTGAAGCTTTCTTT. Its protein is CASSQVTSGQGAPTEAFF.

The chain links TRBV27 to TRBJ2-3, with 9 bases matching TRBD1. CDR3 length: 14 amino acids. Per germline, CDR1 MNHEY and CDR2 SMNVEV (reference sequence). The J segment lost 5 bases and the V segment lost 11 bases, leaving 11 bases of the junction unmatched. CDR3 amino acids: CASSHRGLEDTQYF. The CDR3 DNA reads as TGTGCCTCAAGCCACAGGGGGCTTGAAGATACGCAGTATTTT.

The CDR3 loop reads CASSLALPQAGGPMGEQFF. Here the CDR3 DNA reads TGTGCCAGCAGCTTAGCTCTTCCTCAAGCGGGAGGGCCGATGGGGGAGCAGTTCTTC. The chain links TRBV7-7 to TRBJ2-1, with 10 bases matching TRBD2. The CDR3 is made up of 19 amino acids. Per germline, CDR1 SSHAT and CDR2 FNYEAQ (reference sequence). Trimming cost V 0 bases and J 10 bases; bases outside gene matches: 18.

This sequence joins TRBV7-9 and TRBJ2-1; D gene ambiguous. Between the trimmed V and J ends, which lost 2 bases and 4 bases, there was a span of 12 bases. CDR1 is SEHNR, CDR2 FQNEAQ, per germline (reference sequence). This CDR3 has 15 residues. DNA for the CDR3: TGTGCCAGCAGCTTAACCGGGCCACAGTACAATGAGCAGTTCTTC. Translated: CASSLTGPQYNEQFF.

The chain joins TRBV27 to TRBJ2-1; D is undetermined. The CDR3 is 14 amino acids. CDR1 and CDR2 (germline): MNHEY, SMNVEV (reference sequence). V gave up 2 bases and J gave up 7 bases, with 12 bases separating them. This CDR3 reads CASSLDGRGNEQFF. CDR3 nucleotide sequence: TGTGCCAGCAGTTTAGACGGACGAGGAAATGAGCAGTTCTTC.

This clone was seen a few times. This chain connects TRBV6-6 to TRBJ1-5; the D is unclear. V shed 2 bases and J shed 4 bases, with 12 bases lying between them. The CDR3 length is 15 residues. Germline CDR1 MNHNY, CDR2 SVGAGI (reference sequence). The CDR3 is CASSYQERINQPQHF. The CDR3 nucleotides read TGTGCCAGCAGTTACCAGGAGAGGATAAATCAGCCCCAGCATTTT.

The chain is built from TRBV10-1 and TRBJ2-3; D is possibly TRBD2 (6 bases). The CDR3 consists of 16 residues. V dropped 0 bases and J dropped 2 bases, with 12 bases sitting between them. From germline, CDR1 is WNHNN and CDR2 SYGVQD (reference sequence). CDR3 sequence reads: CASSESADYHTDTQYF. The CDR3, as DNA: TGCGCCAGCAGTGAGTCTGCGGACTACCACACAGATACGCAGTATTTT.

The chain has TRBV11-2 and TRBJ2-1; 8 positions agree with TRBD2. The ends lost 4 bases at V and 2 bases at J; junction bases unmatched: 4. The CDR3 totals 15 residues. CDR1 is SGHAT and CDR2 is FQNNGV in the germline V gene. The CDR3 reads CASSSREGPYNEQFF. CDR3 bases: TGTGCCAGCAGCTCTCGGGAGGGCCCCTACAATGAGCAGTTCTTC.

The chain carries TRBV19 and TRBJ2-1; D may be TRBD1 or TRBD2 (6 bases each). The V gene lost 6 bases and the J gene lost 7 bases, with 16 bases spanning the gap. Looked up from germline, CDR1 is LNHDA and CDR2 is SQIVND (reference sequence). The CDR3 loop spans 14 amino acids. Here the CDR3 reads CASRLGGARNEQFF. The CDR3 coding sequence is TGTGCCAGTAGATTGGGGGGCGCTAGGAATGAGCAGTTCTTC. Full variable domain (missing parts from reference TRBV19 and TRBJ2-1): DGGITQSPKYLFRKEGQNVTLSCEQNLNHDAMYWYRQDPGQGLRLIYYSQIVNDFQKGDIAEGYSVSREKKESFPLTVTSAQKNPTAFYLCASRLGGARNEQFFGPGTRLTVL.

The chain combines TRBV19 with TRBJ1-5; D remains unclear. V shed 3 bases and J shed 4 bases, with 13 bases lying between them. This CDR3 has 15 residues. Germline V gives CDR1 LNHDA, CDR2 SQIVND (reference sequence). The CDR3 protein is CASSIGGRGNQPQHF. The CDR3 DNA follows: TGTGCCAGTAGTATTGGCGGACGGGGTAATCAGCCCCAGCATTTT.

In the case of this clone: This sample also contains other DNA sequences that code for the same CDR3. The rearrangement joins TRBV5-1 to TRBJ2-3; 11 bases align to TRBD2. Germline V lookup: CDR1 SGHRS, CDR2 YFSETQ. V lost 4 bases to trimming and J lost 2 bases; unmatched junction nucleotides: 6. The CDR3 has 16 amino acids. CDR3: CASSPGLAGATDTQYF. CDR3 nucleotides: TGCGCCAGCAGCCCCGGACTAGCGGGCGCCACAGATACGCAGTATTTT.

A few counts support this clone. The chain links TRBV6-6 to TRBJ2-7; D remains ambiguous. This CDR3 is built from 13 residues. The germline V and J ends were trimmed by 8 bases and 4 bases, with 15 bases remaining between them. CDR1 is MNHNY and CDR2 is SVGAGI in the germline V gene (reference sequence). CDR3 nucleotides: TGTGCCAGCGGGCTAGTCGCCTCGTACGAGCAGTACTTC. It is translated as CASGLVASYEQYF.

In its sample, this clone was seen once. The chain uses TRBV9 and TRBJ2-7; TRBD1 might be the D (6 bases). CDR1 SGDLS and CDR2 YYNGEE come from the germline V gene. With 7 bases removed from V and 0 bases from J, the gap between germline ends came to 14 bases. The CDR3 runs 14 residues. CDR3 region: CASAPTGNSYEQYF. For the CDR3, the DNA is TGTGCCAGCGCACCGACAGGAAACTCCTACGAGCAGTACTTC.

V and J are TRBV11-2 and TRBJ2-7; D call uncertain. This CDR3 spans 13 amino acids. V dropped 3 bases and J dropped 0 bases, with 6 bases sitting between them. Germline V lookup: CDR1 SGHAT, CDR2 FQNNGV. The CDR3 nucleotides are TGTGCCAGCAGCTTCGGCTTCTCCTACGAGCAGTACTTC. Protein: CASSFGFSYEQYF.